This T cell receptor (beta chain) originates from a study of blood T cell repertoires in COVID-19. The protocol was immunoSEQ multiplex PCR, while the TCRdb copy is restricted to in-frame clones and leaves out a portion. The table records some 110,000 clones, around nine tenths of them present only once. J was trimmed by 1 base and V by 4 bases; bases with no gene match: 9. Germline V gives CDR1 LNHDA, CDR2 SQIVND (reference sequence). This CDR3 is 17 amino acids long. This sequence was found in a man between 50 and 59 years old with COVID-19, enrolled during active disease. The V and J genes are TRBV19 and TRBJ2-1; 8 positions match TRBD1. The sequencing input was peripheral blood. The CDR3 protein is CASSTQDRVLSYNEQFF. CDR3 nucleotide sequence: TGTGCCAGTAGTACCCAGGACAGGGTTCTGTCCTACAATGAGCAGTTCTTC.